The sequence of this T cell receptor beta chain was determined in a study of PD-1 blockade in classical Hodgkin lymphoma. Assay: immunoSEQ multiplex PCR; the TCRdb copy retains only in-frame clones and omits some. The repertoire includes about 21,000 clones, around 82% of them detected once, and roughly 20% sits in the top ten. The CDR3 contains 15 residues. Time point: cycle 4 day 1 (C4D1), after less than 7 weeks of nivolumab. Every single patient, without exception, relapsed after autologous stem cell transplantation, and brentuximab vedotin exposure varied. With respect to this clone: An end of the junction differs from the germline gene, which may be a read error.

The source was peripheral blood mononuclear cells (PBMCs), collected before the fourth cycle of nivolumab. The receptor was derived from a human donor with classical Hodgkin lymphoma. The chain has TRBV5-3 and TRBJ2-1, with TRBD2 identical over 9 bases. TRBV5-3 carries the ORF label, with uncertain function. CDR3 sequence: CASSLIAGDHNEQFF. The CDR3 DNA follows: TGTGCCAGCAGCTTAATAGCGGGAGATCACAATGAGCAGTTCTTC.